Sequencing of this TCR beta chain was carried out in a study of OX40 agonist ivuxolimab in advanced cancers. Overall study findings and caveats: CD8+ T cells averaged more expanded clones than CD4+. No antigen was identified for the clonally expanded peripheral T cells.

Trimming left V 5 bases short and J 0 bases short, with 11 bases between. Germline CDR1 reads LNHDA; CDR2 reads SQIVND (reference sequence). The length of the CDR3 is 16 residues. Samples of blood were obtained at baseline, on cycle 4 day 1, and on cycle 7 day 1. In regard to this clone: The antigen is undetermined.

Sequencing used immunoSEQ multiplex PCR; TCRdb keeps in-frame clones, though not all of them. The sample carries 76,000 or so clones, 80% to 90% recorded once. The clonotype was recovered from an adult with an advanced solid tumor such as melanoma, head and neck, liver or kidney cancer. The sample consisted of CD4+ or CD8+ T cells sorted from blood, taken in a trial of the OX40 agonist ivuxolimab. The rearrangement uses TRBV19 and TRBJ2-6, with D perhaps matching TRBD2 (6 bases). The CDR3 nucleotides are TGTGCCAGTAGTCCAGGGAGGAGCTCTGGGGCCAACGTCCTGACTTTC. This codes for CASSPGRSSGANVLTF.